The clone carrying this TCR beta chain was seen just once. The sample is drawn from a study of blood T cell repertoires in COVID-19. As for the study in general: In each case, the material was cDNA or gDNA derived from T cells, B-cell-depleted T cells, or PBMCs.

The CDR3 runs to 15 residues. The V and J ends lost 4 bases and 3 bases, in that order; junction bases with no gene match: 4. The V gene's germline CDR1 is MNHEY and CDR2 SVGEGT. Per the authors' pipeline: By means of reference gene primer amplification, nucleated cell counts were estimated. The method was immunoSEQ multiplex PCR; TCRdb's version includes in-frame clones alone and lacks a portion of them. The D gene and trimming were derived from the DNA, and the V and J assignments and clone size from that table. The sample contains under 300,000 clones, roughly 91% of which appear only once. The chain joins TRBV6-2 or TRBV6-3 to TRBJ1-1, with 11 bases that match TRBD1. Sequenced sample: peripheral blood. The sequence was collected from a man between 25 and 39 years old with COVID-19, enrolled during active disease. Here the CDR3 DNA reads TGTGCCAGCAGTTCCGGACAGGGGGCAGACACTGAAGCTTTCTTT. As protein: CASSSGQGADTEAFF.